What follows are 10 T cell receptor beta chains derived from one specimen sequenced in a study of T cells expressing NK-cell markers. TCRdb reanalyzed the 5' RACE reads, giving one entry per CDR3 protein sequence and no DNA. The sample table sets out almost 450,000 distinct CDR3 sequences. Material for sequencing was blood T cells: a sorted CD56 or NKG2C T cell subset, CD4+ or CD8+ T cells, or bulk PBMC T cells (not recorded which). The receptor set was obtained from a woman aged 18-70 years in good health.

V usage is TRBV4-2 and J usage is TRBJ1-2; TCRdb names TRBD1, which stays unverified in the absence of DNA. This CDR3 spans 19 amino acids. Germline V gene lookup returns CDR1 LGHNA and CDR2 YNFKEQ. The CDR3 spells CASSQEGQGVSGTNYGYTF.

The rearrangement joins TRBV20-1 to TRBJ2-7. CDR1 and CDR2 from the germline V gene are DFQATT and SNEGSKA (reference sequence). CDR3 length: 12 residues. This CDR3 reads CSAPITSYEQYF.

The chain employs TRBV28 and TRBJ1-5; TCRdb's D call, TRBD1, is unchecked because there is no DNA. In germline, CDR1 is MDHEN, CDR2 SYDVKM. The CDR3 contains 16 residues. CDR3 amino acids: CASSFSGRGSNQPQHF.

This sequence joins TRBV10-3 and TRBJ2-3; TCRdb proposes TRBD2, but this gene call is untestable without DNA. The CDR3 runs 19 residues. Germline V gene data show CDR1 as ENHRY and CDR2 as SYGVKD. The CDR3 loop reads CAISVPTSGDHPSTDTQYF.

This chain joins TRBV5-4 and TRBJ2-3; with no DNA, the TCRdb D assignment of TRBD2 cannot be verified. The CDR3 extends over 15 amino acids. CDR1 and CDR2 from the germline V gene are SGHNT and YYREEE (reference sequence). The CDR3 loop is CASSPHGRAGDTQYF.

The genes are TRBV18 and TRBJ2-1. The germline V gene has CDR1 KGHSH and CDR2 LQKENI. The CDR3 spans 13 residues. The CDR3 region is CASSPRDSSEQFF. The full variable domain, with the rest looked up from reference TRBV18 and TRBJ2-1, is NAGVMQNPRHLVRRRGQEARLRCSPMKGHSHVYWYRQLPEEGLKFMVYLQKENIIDESGMPKERFSAEFPKEGPSILRIQQVVRGDSAAYFCASSPRDSSEQFFGPGTRLTVL.

V and J are TRBV15 and TRBJ2-2; no DNA is available, so the TRBD1 call from TCRdb remains unchecked. This CDR3 is 16 amino acids long. Germline V gene data show CDR1 as LNHNV and CDR2 as YYDKDF (reference sequence). This chain's CDR3 is CATSSEGRGPAGELFF.

The chain combines TRBV6-1 with TRBJ2-1; TCRdb designates TRBD1, a call that cannot be tested without DNA. This CDR3 region has 14 residues. Germline V gene data show CDR1 as MNHNS and CDR2 as SASEGT. CDR3 residues: CATTRVRGHNEQFF.

The chain is built from TRBV7-3 and TRBJ2-2; TCRdb returns TRBD1, unconfirmable since there is no DNA. In germline, CDR1 is SGHTA, CDR2 FQGTGA. The CDR3 has 14 residues. This chain's CDR3 is CASSSTRGTGELFF.

The V and J genes are TRBV20-1 and TRBJ2-7; absent DNA, TCRdb's TRBD2 call cannot be checked. From germline, CDR1 is DFQATT and CDR2 SNEGSKA (reference sequence). This CDR3 is built from 14 residues. Here the CDR3 reads CSAPLAGGMYEQYF.